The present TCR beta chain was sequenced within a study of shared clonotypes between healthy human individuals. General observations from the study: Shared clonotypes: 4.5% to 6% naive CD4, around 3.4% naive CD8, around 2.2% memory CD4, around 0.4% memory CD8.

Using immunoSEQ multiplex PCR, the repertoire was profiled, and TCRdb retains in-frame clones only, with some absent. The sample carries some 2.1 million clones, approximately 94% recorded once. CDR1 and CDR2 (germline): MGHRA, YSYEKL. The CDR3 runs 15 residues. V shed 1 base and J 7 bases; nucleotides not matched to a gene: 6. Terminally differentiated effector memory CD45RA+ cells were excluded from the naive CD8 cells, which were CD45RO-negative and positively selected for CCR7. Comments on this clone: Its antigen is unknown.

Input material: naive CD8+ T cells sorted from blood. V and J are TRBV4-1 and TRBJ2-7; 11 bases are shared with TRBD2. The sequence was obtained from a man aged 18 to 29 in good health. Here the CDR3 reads CASSQVLAGVQEQYF. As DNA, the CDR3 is TGCGCCAGCAGCCAAGTACTAGCGGGGGTCCAAGAGCAGTACTTC.